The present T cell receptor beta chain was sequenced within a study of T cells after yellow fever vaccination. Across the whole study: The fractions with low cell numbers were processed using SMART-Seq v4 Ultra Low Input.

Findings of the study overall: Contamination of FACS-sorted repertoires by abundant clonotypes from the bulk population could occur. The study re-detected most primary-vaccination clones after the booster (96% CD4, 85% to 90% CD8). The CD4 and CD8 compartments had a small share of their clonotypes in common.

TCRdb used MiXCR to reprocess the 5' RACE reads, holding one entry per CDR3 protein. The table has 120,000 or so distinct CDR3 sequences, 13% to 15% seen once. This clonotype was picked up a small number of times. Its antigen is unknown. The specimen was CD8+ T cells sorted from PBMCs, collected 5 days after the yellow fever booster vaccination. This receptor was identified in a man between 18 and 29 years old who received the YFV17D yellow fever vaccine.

CDR3 sequence reads: CASSQDPRVRYGYTF. In DNA form, the CDR3 reads TGCGCCAGCAGCCAAGATCCAAGGGTCCGGTATGGCTACACCTTC. This sequence joins TRBV4-1 and TRBJ1-2; D not resolved. The CDR3 is 15 amino acids. Trimming took 0 bases from V and 5 from J, leaving 13 bases between them. Germline V gene lookup returns CDR1 MGHRA and CDR2 YSYEKL.